Listed below are T cell receptor beta chains from one sample, sequenced in a study of blood T cell repertoires in COVID-19. The data were produced by immunoSEQ multiplex PCR, yet TCRdb's version contains in-frame clones alone and is incomplete. The data show approximately 200,000 clones, with around 86% seen just once and less than 4.5% held by the top ten. The material sequenced was peripheral blood. All receptors come from a man aged 45-65 years with acute or convalescent COVID-19. CDR3s include the opening cysteine and the closing phenylalanine or tryptophan. The D gene is left open where the match is weak. Size is stated for part of the rows, as once, few or many counts, or as a class when the clone is expanded.

D gene,J gene,V gene,clone size,CDR3 DNA,CDR3 protein
TRBD1,TRBJ2-2,TRBV6-6,.,TGTGCCAGCAGTCCTAATAGGGGGCCGCCGAACACCGGGGAGCTGTTTTTT,CASSPNRGPPNTGELFF
TRBD1,TRBJ1-2,TRBV5-5,.,TGTGCCAGCAGCCCGTACTATGGACAGGGAACGAGGGGCTACACCTTC,CASSPYYGQGTRGYTF
.,TRBJ2-1,TRBV7-3,.,TGTGCCAGCAGCTCCGGGAACGCCCCCCATGAGCAGTTCTTC,CASSSGNAPHEQFF
.,TRBJ1-5,TRBV5-1,.,TGCGCCAGCAGCTTGGACGGGGGGCAAAGTCAGCCCCAGCATTTT,CASSLDGGQSQPQHF
TRBD1,TRBJ2-7,TRBV27,.,TGTGCCAGCAGTGAGGGACAGAAGCAGTACTTC,CASSEGQKQYF
TRBD1,TRBJ1-2,TRBV5-5,.,TGTGCCAGCAGCCGTCCCGGGACAGGGGGGGACTATGGCTACACCTTC,CASSRPGTGGDYGYTF
TRBD1,TRBJ2-3,TRBV11-1,once,TGTGCCAGCAGCTTCTATACAGGGGGTTACGGAGATACGCAGTATTTT,CASSFYTGGYGDTQYF
TRBD1,TRBJ2-7,TRBV6-5,.,TGTGCCAGCAGGAGGGACAGGGGGGTCGCCTACGAGCAGTACTTC,CASRRDRGVAYEQYF
.,TRBJ1-1,TRBV18,.,TGTGCCAGCTCACCAGATACAGGGTTTATGAACACTGAAGCTTTCTTT,CASSPDTGFMNTEAFF
.,TRBJ1-1,TRBV18,once,TGTGCCAGCTTGCAGGCGGCAGGGGCGAACACTGAAGCTTTCTTT,CASLQAAGANTEAFF
TRBD1,TRBJ2-7,TRBV6-5,.,TGTGCCAGCGGTCAGTCGGGACAGGTAATCTACGAGCAGTACTTC,CASGQSGQVIYEQYF
.,TRBJ1-5,TRBV19,.,TGTGCCAGTAGTACGAGACAGAATCAGCCCCAGCATTTT,CASSTRQNQPQHF
TRBD2,TRBJ2-1,TRBV27,.,TGTGCCAGCAGCTCACTAGCGGGGGCCTACAATGAGCAGTTCTTC,CASSSLAGAYNEQFF
.,TRBJ2-2,TRBV7-2,.,TGTGCCAGCAGCTTAGGCCCAGGATCGACCGGGGAGCTGTTTTTT,CASSLGPGSTGELFF
.,TRBJ1-2,TRBV3-1/TRBV3-2,.,TGTGCCAGCAGCCACCAGACGGAGGGCGTGGGTGGCTACACCTTC,CASSHQTEGVGGYTF
.,TRBJ1-2,TRBV12-3/TRBV12-4,.,TGTGCCAGCAGACCGACAGCTAAGTATGGCTACACCTTC,CASRPTAKYGYTF
TRBD1,TRBJ1-2,TRBV6-5,.,TGTGCCAGCCGGACAGGGGATCATGGCTACACCTTC,CASRTGDHGYTF
.,TRBJ2-1,TRBV6-4,.,TGTGCCAGCAGTGACGGCCAGGGCCGTTACAATGAGCAGTTCTTC,CASSDGQGRYNEQFF
.,TRBJ1-5,TRBV5-6,.,TGTGCCAGCAGCTTGGCGGGGAGGGGTAGCAATCAGCCCCAGCATTTT,CASSLAGRGSNQPQHF
TRBD1,TRBJ2-3,TRBV7-9,.,TGTGCCAGCAGCCTCGGACAGGGCGCAGATACGCAGTATTTT,CASSLGQGADTQYF
TRBD2,TRBJ2-7,TRBV18,.,TGTGCCAGCTCAGCGGGGGACGGGCACTACGAGCAGTACTTC,CASSAGDGHYEQYF
.,TRBJ2-2,TRBV7-2,.,TGTGCCAGCAGCTTAGCGGGGGCAGGGAACACCGGGGAGCTGTTTTTT,CASSLAGAGNTGELFF
.,TRBJ2-7,TRBV7-9,.,TGTGCCAGCAGCTTGAGCCCCAGGGCCGGCTCCTACGAGCAGTACTTC,CASSLSPRAGSYEQYF
.,TRBJ1-1,TRBV3-1/TRBV3-2,.,TGTGCCAGCAGCCAAGAGCTGGGCATGAACACTGAAGCTTTCTTT,CASSQELGMNTEAFF
.,TRBJ1-4,TRBV28,once,TGTGCCGCCCGAGGTTCGGAAAAACTGTTTTTT,CAARGSEKLFF
TRBD1,TRBJ1-1,TRBV27,.,TGTGCCACCGTGAACAGGGGGTCCATGAACACTGAAGCTTTCTTT,CATVNRGSMNTEAFF
TRBD1,TRBJ1-2,TRBV5-1,.,TGCGCCAGCAGCCTAGGACAGGGCAACTATGGCTACACCTTC,CASSLGQGNYGYTF
TRBD1,TRBJ1-1,TRBV5-1,.,TGCGCCAGCATGGGAGGTTTACAACAGGGGAAGAACACTGAAGCTTTCTTT,CASMGGLQQGKNTEAFF
.,TRBJ2-7,TRBV5-6,.,TGTGCCAGCAGCTTGAGGCCAGGAACCTACGAGCAGTACTTC,CASSLRPGTYEQYF
TRBD1,TRBJ2-7,TRBV19,.,TGTGCCAGTAGTATAGATTACTCGGGACAGACTTACTACGAGCAGTACTTC,CASSIDYSGQTYYEQYF
TRBD1,TRBJ2-1,TRBV29-1,.,TGCAGCGTTGGCATGGGGACAGGTCCCAGGGAGCAGTTCTTC,CSVGMGTGPREQFF
TRBD1,TRBJ1-1,TRBV6-1,.,TGTGCCAGCAGTGAAGCTGGCACAGGGGCATCCAACACTGAAGCTTTCTTT,CASSEAGTGASNTEAFF
.,TRBJ1-5,TRBV2,.,TGTGCCAGCAGCCTAGGGGGAAATAGCAATCAGCCCCAGCATTTT,CASSLGGNSNQPQHF
.,TRBJ2-1,TRBV7-2,.,TGTGCCAGCAGCCTTGGGGGCCCCGGGAATGAGCAGTTCTTC,CASSLGGPGNEQFF
.,TRBJ1-2,TRBV20-1,.,TGCAGTGCTAGAGAGGAGTATGGCTACACCTTC,CSAREEYGYTF
.,TRBJ2-7,TRBV5-1,.,TGCGCCAGCAGCTTGCAGGGCAGCACGTTCTACGAGCAGTACTTC,CASSLQGSTFYEQYF
.,TRBJ1-1,TRBV2,.,TGTGCCAGCACCGGGCTTAGGGGCACTGAAGCTTTCTTT,CASTGLRGTEAFF
.,TRBJ1-4,TRBV19,.,TGTGCCAGTAGTTTCCAGCGGAATGAAAAACTGTTTTTT,CASSFQRNEKLFF
.,TRBJ1-1,TRBV10-1,.,TGCGCCAGCAGTGACAGGGTAAAGAACACTGAAGCTTTCTTT,CASSDRVKNTEAFF
.,TRBJ2-7,TRBV5-1,.,TGCGCCAGCAGCTCACAGGACTACGAGCAGTACTTC,CASSSQDYEQYF
TRBD1,TRBJ1-2,TRBV7-9,.,TGTGCCAGCAGCTTTCGAGGACAGGGGATAGATGGCTACACCTTC,CASSFRGQGIDGYTF
.,TRBJ1-5,TRBV5-1,few,TGCGCCAGCAGCCCCGAGACAGGCTTTAATCAGCCCCAGCATTTT,CASSPETGFNQPQHF
TRBD1,TRBJ2-7,TRBV7-9,.,TGTGCCAGCAGCTTAGTAGGACAGGGACGAGCCTACGAGCAGTACTTC,CASSLVGQGRAYEQYF
.,TRBJ1-4,TRBV18,.,TGTGCCAGCTCACCACAGAGCATCTCGGGCGGAGGGGAAAAACTGTTTTTT,CASSPQSISGGGEKLFF
.,TRBJ2-1,TRBV9,.,TGTGCCAGCAGCGTAGGCTCCCCTAGCTCCTACAATGAGCAGTTCTTC,CASSVGSPSSYNEQFF
.,TRBJ2-1,TRBV7-9,.,TGTGCCAGCAGCATTAGGGGCGATGAGCAGTTCTTC,CASSIRGDEQFF
TRBD2,TRBJ2-2,TRBV7-2,.,TGTGCCAGCAGCAACCCGGGGGGGACCGGGGAGCTGTTTTTT,CASSNPGGTGELFF
TRBD2,TRBJ2-3,TRBV5-1,.,TGCGCCAGCAGAGGCGGGGGGGCTGGCACAGATACGCAGTATTTT,CASRGGGAGTDTQYF
.,TRBJ1-4,TRBV2,.,TGTGCCAGCAGAGTTCAGGGGAGCACTAATGAAAAACTGTTTTTT,CASRVQGSTNEKLFF
.,TRBJ2-7,TRBV6-5,.,TGTGCCAGCAATTTTCCGGGACAAAGTAGATACGAGCAGTACTTC,CASNFPGQSRYEQYF
TRBD1,TRBJ1-6,TRBV4-1,few,TGCGCCAGCAGCCCAGGGACAGTAACTAATTCACCCCTCCACTTT,CASSPGTVTNSPLHF